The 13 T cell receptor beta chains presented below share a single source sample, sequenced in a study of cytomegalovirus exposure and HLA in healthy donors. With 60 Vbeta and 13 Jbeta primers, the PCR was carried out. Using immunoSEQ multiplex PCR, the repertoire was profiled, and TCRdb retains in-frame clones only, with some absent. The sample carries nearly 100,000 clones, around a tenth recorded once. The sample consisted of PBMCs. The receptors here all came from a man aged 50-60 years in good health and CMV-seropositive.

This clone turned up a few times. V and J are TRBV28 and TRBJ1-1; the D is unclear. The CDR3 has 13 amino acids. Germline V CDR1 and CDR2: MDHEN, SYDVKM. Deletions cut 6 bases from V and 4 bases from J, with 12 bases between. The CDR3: CASRASGGTEAFF. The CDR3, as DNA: TGTGCCAGCAGGGCCTCAGGTGGCACTGAAGCTTTCTTT.

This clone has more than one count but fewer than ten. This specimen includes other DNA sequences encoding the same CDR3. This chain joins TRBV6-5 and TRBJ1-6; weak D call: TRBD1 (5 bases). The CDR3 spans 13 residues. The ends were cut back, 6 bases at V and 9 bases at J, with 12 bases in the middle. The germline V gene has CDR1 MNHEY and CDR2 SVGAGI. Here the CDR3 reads CASRAGLGSPLHF. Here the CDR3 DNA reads TGTGCCAGCAGGGCAGGGTTGGGTTCACCCCTCCACTTT.

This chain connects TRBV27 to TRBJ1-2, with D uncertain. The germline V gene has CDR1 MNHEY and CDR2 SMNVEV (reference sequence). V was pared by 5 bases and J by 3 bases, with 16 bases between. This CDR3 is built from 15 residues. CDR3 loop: CASSPNSGWDYGYTF. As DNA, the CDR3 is TGTGCCAGCAGTCCCAACTCGGGATGGGACTATGGCTACACCTTC.

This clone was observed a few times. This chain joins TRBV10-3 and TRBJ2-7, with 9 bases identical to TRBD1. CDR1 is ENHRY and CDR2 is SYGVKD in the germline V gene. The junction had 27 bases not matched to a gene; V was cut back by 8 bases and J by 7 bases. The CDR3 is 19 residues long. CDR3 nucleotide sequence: TGTGCCATCCGGGGGGACCGAATTGTGTTGGGACAGGGTAGATTTGAGCAGTACTTC. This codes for CAIRGDRIVLGQGRFEQYF.

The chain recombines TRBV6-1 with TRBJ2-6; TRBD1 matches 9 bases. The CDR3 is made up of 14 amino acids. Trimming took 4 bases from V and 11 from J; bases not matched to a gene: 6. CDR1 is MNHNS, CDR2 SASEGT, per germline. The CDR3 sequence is CASSATQGAYVLTF. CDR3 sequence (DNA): TGTGCCAGCAGTGCAACACAGGGGGCATACGTCCTGACTTTC.

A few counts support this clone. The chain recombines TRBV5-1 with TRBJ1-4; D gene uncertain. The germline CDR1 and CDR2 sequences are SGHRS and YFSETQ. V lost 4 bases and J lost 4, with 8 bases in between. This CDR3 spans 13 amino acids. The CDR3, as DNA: TGCGCCAGCAGCGGCGGAGGTAATGAAAAACTGTTTTTT. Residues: CASSGGGNEKLFF.

DNA for the CDR3: TGTGCCAGCTCACCCGCCCCGGGACAGGGGGTCTATGGCTACACCTTC. Translating gives CASSPAPGQGVYGYTF. The chain recombines TRBV18 with TRBJ1-2; 11 nucleotides align to TRBD1. The CDR3 covers 16 residues. CDR1 is KGHSH and CDR2 is LQKENI in the germline V gene. V shed 3 bases, J shed 4 bases, and the junction held 7 bases outside the gene matches.

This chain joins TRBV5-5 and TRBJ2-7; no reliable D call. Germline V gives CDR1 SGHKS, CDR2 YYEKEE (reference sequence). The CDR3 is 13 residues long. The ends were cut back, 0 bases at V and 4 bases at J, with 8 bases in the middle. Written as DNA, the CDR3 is TGTGCCAGCAGCTTGGACCCTAATTACGAGCAGTACTTC. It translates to CASSLDPNYEQYF.

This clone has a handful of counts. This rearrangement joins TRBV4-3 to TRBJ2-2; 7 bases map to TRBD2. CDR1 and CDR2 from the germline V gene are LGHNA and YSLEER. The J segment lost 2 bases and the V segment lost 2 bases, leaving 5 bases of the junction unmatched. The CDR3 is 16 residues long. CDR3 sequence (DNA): TGCGCCAGCAGCCAAAGGCTAGCGGTAAACACCGGGGAGCTGTTTTTT. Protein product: CASSQRLAVNTGELFF.

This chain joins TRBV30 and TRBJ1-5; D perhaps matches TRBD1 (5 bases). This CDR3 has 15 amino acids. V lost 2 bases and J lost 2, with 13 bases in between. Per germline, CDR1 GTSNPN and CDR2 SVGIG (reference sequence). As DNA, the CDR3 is TGTGCCTGGAGTCTAAGGGGAATGGGCAATCAGCCCCAGCATTTT. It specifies CAWSLRGMGNQPQHF.

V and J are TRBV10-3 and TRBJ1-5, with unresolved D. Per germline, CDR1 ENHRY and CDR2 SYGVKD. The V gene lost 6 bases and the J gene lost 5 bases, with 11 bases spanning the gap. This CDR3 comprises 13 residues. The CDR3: CAIRASQDQPQHF. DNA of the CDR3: TGTGCCATCAGGGCCTCGCAGGATCAGCCCCAGCATTTT.

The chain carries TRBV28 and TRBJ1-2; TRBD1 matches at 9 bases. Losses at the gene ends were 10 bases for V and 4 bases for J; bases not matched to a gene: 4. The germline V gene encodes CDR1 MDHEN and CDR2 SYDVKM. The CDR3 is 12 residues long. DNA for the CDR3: TGTGCCACTGGGGACAGGGTCTATGGCTACACCTTC. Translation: CATGDRVYGYTF.

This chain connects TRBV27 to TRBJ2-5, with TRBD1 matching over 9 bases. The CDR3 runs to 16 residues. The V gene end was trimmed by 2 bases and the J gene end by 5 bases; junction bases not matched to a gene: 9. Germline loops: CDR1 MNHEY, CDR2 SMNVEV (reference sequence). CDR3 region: CASSLLQGAGEETQYF. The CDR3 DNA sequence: TGTGCCAGCAGTTTACTACAGGGGGCAGGGGAGGAGACCCAGTACTTC.